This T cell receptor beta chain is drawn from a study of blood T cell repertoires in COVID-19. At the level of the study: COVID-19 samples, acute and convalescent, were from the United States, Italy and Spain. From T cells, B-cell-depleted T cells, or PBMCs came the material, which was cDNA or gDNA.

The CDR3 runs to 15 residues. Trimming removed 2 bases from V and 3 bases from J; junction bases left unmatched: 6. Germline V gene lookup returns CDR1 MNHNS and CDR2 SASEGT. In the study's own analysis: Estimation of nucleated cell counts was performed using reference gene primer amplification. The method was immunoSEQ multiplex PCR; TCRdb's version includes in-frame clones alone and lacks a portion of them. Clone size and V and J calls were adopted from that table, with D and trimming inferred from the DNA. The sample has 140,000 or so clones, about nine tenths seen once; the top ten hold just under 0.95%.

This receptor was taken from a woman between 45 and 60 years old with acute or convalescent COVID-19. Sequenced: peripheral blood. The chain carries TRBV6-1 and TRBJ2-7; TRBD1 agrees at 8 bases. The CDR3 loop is CASSEIGQGRYEQYF. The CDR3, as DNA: TGTGCCAGCAGTGAAATTGGACAGGGCCGCTACGAGCAGTACTTC.